This TCR beta chain comes out of a study of T cell responses to AZD1222 COVID-19 vaccine. The study, taken as a whole, reports: Within unmutated variant regions lay the reported targets of nearly half of spike-specific TCRs.

This CDR3 is built from 14 residues. Between the trimmed V and J ends, which lost 4 bases and 3 bases, there was a span of 13 bases. In germline, CDR1 is SGHRS, CDR2 YFSETQ. As concerns this clone: Its cognate antigen is unknown.

The repertoire was sequenced with immunoSEQ multiplex PCR; TCRdb's copy has only in-frame clones and lacks some. The top ten clones hold 1% of a sample with 150,000 to 250,000 clones, around 93% of them seen once. V is TRBV5-1 and J is TRBJ1-1; a possible D gene is TRBD1 (6 bases). Here the sequenced sample was peripheral blood, taken 28 days after the second AZD1222 dose. The source of this sequence is an adult who received the AZD1222 COVID-19 vaccine. The CDR3 region is CASSVGPGDTEAFF. CDR3 bases: TGCGCCAGCAGCGTCGGTCCAGGGGACACTGAAGCTTTCTTT.